This TCR beta chain stems from a study of blood T cell repertoires in COVID-19. The table came from immunoSEQ multiplex PCR; TCRdb's copy has only in-frame clones and leaves some out. The data contain approximately 210,000 clones, 90% to 95% of them singletons. Trimming removed 7 bases from V and 1 base from J; junction bases left unmatched: 9. The CDR3 runs to 16 residues. Germline-derived CDR1 and CDR2 are MDHEN and SYDVKM. This clonotype was sampled from a man aged 30 to 45 with acute or convalescent COVID-19. This chain uses TRBV28 with TRBJ2-7, with 11 bases matching TRBD2. The sequenced sample was peripheral blood. The chain's CDR3 is CASINGGTSGSYEQYF. The DNA of the CDR3 is TGTGCCAGCATTAACGGAGGGACTAGCGGATCCTACGAGCAGTACTTC.